This entry describes one TCR beta chain. The sample originates from a study of cytomegalovirus exposure and HLA in healthy donors. Measured with immunoSEQ multiplex PCR; TCRdb has only the in-frame clones, and not every one. The sample has 65,000 or so clones, roughly 94% seen once. V was trimmed by 4 bases and J by 5 bases, leaving 14 bases between them. Germline V lookup: CDR1 SGHAT, CDR2 FQNNGV. The CDR3 runs to 14 residues. The receptor was derived from a woman aged 18-30 years in good health and CMV-seronegative. This chain joins TRBV11-2 and TRBJ2-5; tentatively, D is TRBD2 (5 bases). The sample was PBMCs. Written as DNA, the CDR3 is TGTGCCAGCAGCTCAGATTCCTCGGGGGAGACCCAGTACTTC. It codes for CASSSDSSGETQYF.